The T cell receptor (beta chain) described here comes from a study of blood T cell repertoires in COVID-19. Whole-study context: Collection of acute and convalescent COVID-19 samples took place in the United States, Italy and Spain. The analysed material was cDNA or gDNA that came from T cells, B-cell-depleted T cells, or PBMCs.

Authors' processing steps: For nucleated cells, counts were estimated from reference gene primer amplification. Profiling relied on immunoSEQ multiplex PCR, and the TCRdb table lists in-frame clones only, not all of them. D and trimming come from the DNA, and the V and J calls and clone size come from that table. This table has around 100,000 clones, approximately 79% appearing once. This CDR3 contains 15 residues. V gave up 4 bases and J gave up 8 bases; unmatched junction bases: 13. CDR1 and CDR2 from the germline V gene are SGHNT and YYREEE (reference sequence). What was sequenced was peripheral blood. The chain links TRBV5-4 to TRBJ1-1; 8 nucleotides agree with TRBD1. This sequence originates from a man between 65 and 85 years old with COVID-19, enrolled during active disease. As DNA, the CDR3 is TGTGCCAGCAGCAGAATTCAGGGGGCGCTGGGGGAAGCTTTCTTT. It translates to CASSRIQGALGEAFF.